The source of this TCR beta chain is a study of beta chain features in type 1 diabetes. This CDR3 comprises 14 residues. Per the germline V gene, CDR1 is MDHEN and CDR2 is SYDVKM. V lost 5 bases and J 1 base, leaving 12 bases between the germline ends. Of the isolated RNA, all was reverse transcribed, and so the sequenced material was expressed TCRB transcripts. Generated by immunoSEQ multiplex PCR, the TCRdb table keeps only in-frame clones and is missing some. The data show approximately 250,000 clones, less than 30% seen once. Whole-study findings and limits: For Type 1 diabetes patients, all four CD4+ subsets carried TCRB CDR3s that were moderately but significantly shorter.

This clone showed up just a few times. Antigen unknown. The receptor comes from a woman in her thirties with type 1 diabetes. The specimen was naive CD4+ T cells from blood. The chain is built from TRBV28 and TRBJ2-7; a weak D match, TRBD1 (6 bases). The CDR3: CASSKARGSYEQYF. In nucleotides, the CDR3 is TGTGCCAGCAGTAAGGCTAGGGGGTCCTACGAGCAGTACTTC.